The next 4 T cell receptor beta chains were all read from a single sample in a study of CDR3 diversity in severe acne. MiXCR was run by TCRdb on the PCR reads, yielding one entry per CDR3 protein. The repertoire includes about 76,000 distinct CDR3 sequences, 45% to 60% of them detected once, and 14% sits in the top ten. Sequencing was done on a sample of blood. The source of these receptors is a male donor in good health, without acne.

This clonotype showed up many times. V usage is TRBV25-1 and J usage is TRBJ2-1, with TRBD1 matching over 7 bases. CDR1 is MGHDK, CDR2 SYGVNS, per germline. V was pared by 6 bases and J by 7 bases, with 15 bases of the junction left unmatched. The CDR3 runs to 16 residues. The CDR3 sequence is CASSEDWGHRGNEQFF. The DNA for the CDR3 is TGTGCCAGCAGCGAAGACTGGGGACACAGGGGAAATGAGCAGTTCTTC.

Many counts were recorded for this clonotype. The J gene is TRBJ1-6, the V gene TRBV7-9; maybe TRBD1 (6 bases). V dropped 4 bases and J dropped 13 bases, with 14 bases sitting between them. In germline, CDR1 is SEHNR, CDR2 FQNEAQ (reference sequence). The CDR3 is 13 residues long. CDR3 region: CASSSEAGAPLHF. The CDR3, as DNA: TGTGCCAGCAGCTCCGAGGCAGGGGCCCCCCTCCACTTT.

In the case of this clonotype: The junction shows a germline mismatch at one end, possibly a read error. The V call is TRBV24-1, the J call TRBJ2-1; the match to TRBD2 covers 7 bases. Germline V gives CDR1 KGHDR, CDR2 SFDVKD. The CDR3 extends over 15 amino acids. This CDR3 reads CATSGGGGKNNEQLF. Here the CDR3 DNA reads TGTGCCACCAGTGGGGGGGGGGGGAAGAACAATGAGCAGCTCTTC.

This chain joins TRBV27 and TRBJ1-6, with 7 bases lining up with TRBD1. The germline gives CDR1 MNHEY, CDR2 SMNVEV (reference sequence). The CDR3 has 14 amino acids. Trimming cost V 5 bases and J 10 bases; bases outside gene matches: 8. The CDR3 DNA sequence: TGTGCCAGCAGTCAACAGGGGTTGGGGTCACCCCTCCACTTT. Translating gives CASSQQGLGSPLHF.